The 21 T cell receptor beta chains below come from one sample, sequenced in a study of a mutant IDH1 vaccine in newly diagnosed glioma. Only in-frame clones appear in the TCRdb table, and some are missing; sequencing was by immunoSEQ multiplex PCR. Of about 46,000 clones in the sample, approximately 92% were seen once. Their antigens remain unidentified. Time point: week 35, safety follow-up. Each dose delivered 300 ug of mutant IDH1 20-mer peptide subcutaneously with imiquimod. Source: PBMCs, taken from a glioma patient whose treatment included an IDH1 peptide vaccine. These receptors were collected from a man in his forties or fifties with glioma.

The chain carries TRBV4-2 and TRBJ2-2; 9 bases align to TRBD2. With V trimmed by 3 bases and J by 6 bases, 11 bases remained unmatched. This CDR3 has 17 residues. Germline V gives CDR1 LGHNA, CDR2 YNFKEQ. CDR3 protein: CASSQAHGGRGAGELFF. The CDR3 coding sequence is TGTGCCAGCAGCCAGGCCCATGGCGGGAGGGGGGCCGGGGAGCTGTTTTTT.

The chain is built from TRBV4-2 and TRBJ2-3, with unresolved D. From germline, CDR1 is LGHNA and CDR2 YNFKEQ. The CDR3 is 14 residues long. V gave up 1 base and J gave up 3 bases, with 8 bases separating them. The CDR3 reads CASSQGRDTDTQYF. DNA for the CDR3: TGTGCCAGCAGCCAAGGAAGGGATACAGATACGCAGTATTTT.

The chain links TRBV7-2 to TRBJ1-5; no clear D. Germline lookup yields CDR1 SGHTA and CDR2 FQGNSA. V lost 6 bases and J lost 5, with 11 bases in between. There are 13 residues in the CDR3. The CDR3 region has the DNA TGTGCCAGCAGGGGCCTTCCGCATCAGCCCCAGCATTTT. This translates into CASRGLPHQPQHF.

The V call is TRBV27, the J call TRBJ2-7; D is unclear. The V end was cut by 5 bases, the J end by 6 bases, with 11 bases between. The CDR3 has 12 residues. Germline V CDR1 and CDR2: MNHEY, SMNVEV (reference sequence). This CDR3 is CASSPTLLEQYF. CDR3 DNA: TGTGCCAGCAGTCCCACCCTCCTCGAGCAGTACTTC.

The chain joins TRBV19 to TRBJ2-7, with TRBD1 matching over 7 bases. This CDR3 region has 15 residues. Losses at the gene ends were 4 bases for V and 2 bases for J; bases not matched to a gene: 8. Germline V gene sequence: CDR1 LNHDA, CDR2 SQIVND (reference sequence). The CDR3 is CASSKAQGVAYEQYF. The DNA of the CDR3 is TGTGCCAGTAGTAAAGCGCAGGGGGTTGCCTACGAGCAGTACTTC.

V and J are TRBV5-6 and TRBJ2-2, with 13 positions matching TRBD2. The CDR3 is made up of 17 amino acids. Trimming removed 2 bases from V and 1 base from J; junction bases left unmatched: 2. Germline values: CDR1 SGHDT, CDR2 YYEEEE. DNA of the CDR3: TGTGCCAGCAGCTTCTGGACTAGCGGGAGGAACACCGGGGAGCTGTTTTTT. It encodes CASSFWTSGRNTGELFF. Based on the CDR3 plus reference TRBV5-6 and TRBJ2-2, the full variable domain is DAGVTQSPTHLIKTRGQQVTLRCSPKSGHDTVSWYQQALGQGPQFIFQYYEEEERQRGNFPDRFSGHQFPNYSSELNVNALLLGDSALYLCASSFWTSGRNTGELFFGEGSRLTVL.

V is TRBV19 and J is TRBJ1-4; tentatively, D is TRBD1 (6 bases). The CDR3 length is 16 residues. V dropped 9 bases and J dropped 6 bases, with 23 bases sitting between them. Germline CDR1 and CDR2: LNHDA and SQIVND (reference sequence). CDR3 in DNA: TGTGCCAGCAAACACCGGACAACTCGGGGGCATGAAAAACTGTTTTTT. Translated, it gives CASKHRTTRGHEKLFF.

The chain combines TRBV30 with TRBJ2-7; TRBD2 agrees at 9 bases. Germline V gene sequence: CDR1 GTSNPN, CDR2 SVGIG (reference sequence). CDR3 length: 14 amino acids. Trimming cost V 0 bases and J 4 bases; bases outside gene matches: 4. The CDR3 spells CAWSVSLAGYEQYF. DNA for the CDR3: TGTGCCTGGAGTGTGTCCCTAGCGGGGTACGAGCAGTACTTC.

The CDR3 DNA reads as TGCGCCAGCAGCCATCGGACAGGGAGCGTCTACGAGCAGTACTTC. Its translation is CASSHRTGSVYEQYF. The chain is built from TRBV4-1 and TRBJ2-7, with 8 bases lining up with TRBD1. The trim removed 3 bases at V and 3 bases at J, leaving 7 bases unmatched. The CDR3 covers 15 residues. Germline CDR1 reads MGHRA; CDR2 reads YSYEKL.

The rearrangement joins TRBV19 to TRBJ2-7, with TRBD1 as a possible D gene (5 bases). CDR3 length equals 12 residues. Germline V gene data show CDR1 as LNHDA and CDR2 as SQIVND (reference sequence). Trimming stripped 5 bases from V and 2 bases from J, with 7 bases between. The CDR3 coding sequence is TGTGCCAGTAGTCCGGACACCTACGAGCAGTACTTC. Its protein product is CASSPDTYEQYF.

This clone was observed a handful of times. The rearrangement links TRBV2 to TRBJ1-2; no clear D. With 6 bases removed from V and 7 bases from J, the gap between germline ends came to 15 bases. Looked up from germline, CDR1 is SNHLY and CDR2 is FYNNEI. This CDR3 contains 13 residues. DNA of the CDR3: TGTGCCAGCAGGGAGGGAGTCGGCGCTGGCTACACCTTC. Translation: CASREGVGAGYTF.

This clone was seen only once. The rearrangement links TRBV7-9 to TRBJ2-6, with TRBD1 matching 9 bases. Per the germline V gene, CDR1 is SEHNR and CDR2 is FQNEAQ (reference sequence). With V trimmed by 7 bases and J by 0 bases, 7 bases remained unmatched. This CDR3 has 17 amino acids. This CDR3 reads CASTSGTGFSGANVLTF. The DNA for the CDR3 is TGTGCCAGCACCTCCGGGACAGGGTTCTCTGGGGCCAACGTCCTGACTTTC.

The chain combines TRBV27 with TRBJ1-5, with TRBD1 matching 7 bases. The germline V gene has CDR1 MNHEY and CDR2 SMNVEV (reference sequence). The CDR3 runs to 14 residues. V shed 6 bases and J 2 bases; nucleotides not matched to a gene: 4. The CDR3: CASSPGGGNQPQHF. The CDR3 DNA reads as TGTGCCAGCAGCCCAGGGGGAGGCAATCAGCCCCAGCATTTT.

The V gene is TRBV7-2, the J gene TRBJ1-5; no reliable D call. Germline lookup yields CDR1 SGHTA and CDR2 FQGNSA. The V gene lost 5 bases and the J gene lost 0 bases, with 11 bases spanning the gap. This CDR3 comprises 15 residues. The CDR3 nucleotides are TGTGCCAGCAGCGTAACAGAACATAGCAATCAGCCCCAGCATTTT. Translation: CASSVTEHSNQPQHF. The entire variable domain, with the rest obtained from reference TRBV7-2 and TRBJ1-5, is as follows: GAGVSQSPSNKVTEKGKDVELRCDPISGHTALYWYRQSLGQGLEFLIYFQGNSAPDKSGLPSDRFSAERTGGSVSTLTIQRTQQEDSAVYLCASSVTEHSNQPQHFGDGTRLSIL.

V usage is TRBV7-9 and J usage is TRBJ1-1; D ambiguous. Per the germline V gene, CDR1 is SEHNR and CDR2 is FQNEAQ (reference sequence). The CDR3 length is 14 residues. Trimming cost V 5 bases and J 1 base, with 11 bases left between them. CDR3 amino acids: CASSQMIGNTEAFF. The CDR3 coding sequence is TGTGCCAGCAGCCAGATGATAGGGAACACTGAAGCTTTCTTT.

The V call is TRBV5-1, the J call TRBJ2-7; a possible D gene is TRBD2 (6 bases). This CDR3 contains 16 residues. V lost 3 bases and J 0 bases, leaving 16 bases between the germline ends. Per the germline V gene, CDR1 is SGHRS and CDR2 is YFSETQ. The CDR3 bases are TGCGCCAGCAGCTCGACGGGACTCTGGAGCTCCTACGAGCAGTACTTC. Residues: CASSSTGLWSSYEQYF.

In its sample, this clone was seen once. The chain employs TRBV28 and TRBJ1-5, with 7 bases fitting TRBD1. CDR1 MDHEN and CDR2 SYDVKM come from the germline V gene. Trimming cost V 5 bases and J 3 bases; bases outside gene matches: 10. CDR3 length: 16 residues. The CDR3 sequence is CASSLSTGNYNQPQHF. The CDR3 coding sequence is TGTGCCAGCAGTCTTTCGACAGGGAACTACAATCAGCCCCAGCATTTT.

This clone was recorded only once. The chain recombines TRBV7-2 with TRBJ2-3; maybe TRBD2 (5 bases). Germline CDR1 SGHTA, CDR2 FQGNSA. V was pared by 3 bases and J by 4 bases, with 8 bases between. The CDR3 covers 13 residues. The CDR3 is CASSFAGPDTQYF. DNA for the CDR3: TGTGCCAGCAGCTTCGCGGGCCCAGATACGCAGTATTTT.

This chain uses TRBV11-2 with TRBJ1-1; the D gene is possibly TRBD1 (5 bases). V dropped 0 bases and J dropped 3 bases, with 14 bases sitting between them. Germline V gene sequence: CDR1 SGHAT, CDR2 FQNNGV. This CDR3 contains 16 residues. CDR3 sequence (DNA): TGTGCCAGCAGCTTAGATCTTTGGGGACCCTACACTGAAGCTTTCTTT. The encoded protein is CASSLDLWGPYTEAFF.

The chain joins TRBV30 to TRBJ1-1; D is perhaps TRBD1 (5 bases). The CDR3 runs 16 residues. Germline V gene sequence: CDR1 GTSNPN, CDR2 SVGIG (reference sequence). Trimming left V 2 bases short and J 7 bases short, with 23 bases between. The CDR3 sequence is CAWSRGAPGMVGEAFF. As DNA, the CDR3 is TGTGCCTGGAGTAGGGGAGCGCCGGGGATGGTTGGTGAAGCTTTCTTT.

This sequence joins TRBV7-6 and TRBJ2-5; TRBD1 or TRBD2 may be the D gene (5 bases each). The CDR3 is 14 residues long. Trimming left V 4 bases short and J 5 bases short, with 14 bases between. Germline V lookup: CDR1 SGHVS, CDR2 FNYEAQ. The CDR3 spells CASSSGWGYETQYF. The CDR3 bases are TGTGCCAGCAGCTCCGGGTGGGGGTACGAGACCCAGTACTTC.